These T cell receptor beta chains were read from a single sample in a study of blood T cell repertoires in COVID-19. Only in-frame clones appear in the TCRdb table, and some are missing; sequencing was by immunoSEQ multiplex PCR. The sample holds 250,000 or so clones, 80% to 90% seen once. The sample taken for sequencing was peripheral blood. The receptors were sampled from a man aged 25 to 40 with COVID-19, enrolled during active disease. CDR3s include the opening cysteine and the closing phenylalanine or tryptophan.

V: TRBV4-1
J: TRBJ2-1
CDR3: CASREDYSTYNEQFF

V: TRBV9
J: TRBJ1-5
CDR3: CASSGGGFSNQPQHF

V: TRBV3-1/TRBV3-2
J: TRBJ2-1
CDR3: CASSNLAGDEQFF

V: TRBV11-2
J: TRBJ2-7
CDR3: CASSLLRPGNYEQYF

V: TRBV12-1
J: TRBJ1-6
CDR3: CASSPPGQGHSPLHF

V: TRBV9
J: TRBJ2-5
CDR3: CASSVVGTGGVETQYF

V: TRBV29-1
J: TRBJ2-6
CDR3: CSVEIGGSGANVLTF

V: TRBV19
J: TRBJ2-2
CDR3: CASAPDGDRVSGELFF

V: TRBV7-9
J: TRBJ1-2
CDR3: CASSLAGGTYGYTF

V: TRBV2
J: TRBJ2-7
CDR3: CAIPGQGANEQYF

V: TRBV5-1
J: TRBJ2-5
CDR3: CASSPGGQETQYF

V: TRBV6-5
J: TRBJ1-2
CDR3: CASSSGRGSYTF

V: TRBV19
J: TRBJ1-4
CDR3: CASMKLRTGTNEKLFF

V: TRBV28
J: TRBJ1-5
CDR3: CASSPPSEPQHF

V: TRBV9
J: TRBJ2-7
CDR3: CASSPGTSAKYEQYF

V: TRBV29-1
J: TRBJ1-3
CDR3: CSGHGQGRNTIYF

V: TRBV9
J: TRBJ2-2
CDR3: CASSVDRYGELFF

V: TRBV28
J: TRBJ1-5
CDR3: CASLGAGGKIQPQHF

V: TRBV18
J: TRBJ1-2
CDR3: CASSPDYGYTF

V: TRBV6-5
J: TRBJ1-2
CDR3: CASASGANYGYTF

V: TRBV7-2
J: TRBJ2-5
CDR3: CASSLWQGAGETQYF

V: TRBV10-3
J: TRBJ1-2
CDR3: CAIQGQGAGIYGYTF

V: TRBV27
J: TRBJ2-7
CDR3: CASSLRGQGALYEQYF

V: TRBV6-5
J: TRBJ1-2
CDR3: CASSYQGHGYTF

V: TRBV6-4
J: TRBJ2-1
CDR3: CASSESGDPYNEQFF

V: TRBV7-3
J: TRBJ2-3
CDR3: CASSPAGVSTDTQYF

V: TRBV15
J: TRBJ1-2
CDR3: CATSRASTENYGYTF

V: TRBV9
J: TRBJ2-3
CDR3: CASSVGQGATDTQYF

V: TRBV10-3
J: TRBJ2-1
CDR3: CAIRGTSENYNEQFF

V: TRBV30
J: TRBJ1-5
CDR3: CAWSEQGRQPQHF

V: TRBV28
J: TRBJ1-6
CDR3: CASGQGHNSPLHF

V: TRBV7-3
J: TRBJ1-6
CDR3: CASSLTRILPLHF

V: TRBV5-8
J: TRBJ2-1
CDR3: CASSQGQGAWGSYNEQFF

V: TRBV7-3
J: TRBJ1-2
CDR3: CASSERGTQTSYGYTF

V: TRBV18
J: TRBJ1-2
CDR3: CASSPQGASGYTF

V: TRBV3-1/TRBV3-2
J: TRBJ1-2
CDR3: CASSQGTAYPYGYTF